These 16 T cell receptor beta chains came from one sample sequenced in a study of brain metastases from non-small cell lung cancer. The assay was immunoSEQ multiplex PCR, and TCRdb's table has in-frame clones only and misses some. The table shows about 2,000 clones, with about 80% occurring only once. Sequencing was carried out using tumor-adjacent normal tissue. These TCRs come from a donor aged 40 or over with non-small cell lung cancer.

This clone was seen a handful of times. The chain joins TRBV6-4 to TRBJ1-2; 8 bases align to TRBD1. Germline V lookup: CDR1 MRHNA, CDR2 SNTAGT. Unmatched junction bases numbered 2, after V lost 2 bases and J lost 3 bases. The CDR3 contains 14 residues. The CDR3 is CASSDGQGDYGYTF. CDR3 DNA sequence: TGTGCCAGCAGTGACGGACAGGGTGACTATGGCTACACCTTC.

The J gene is TRBJ2-3, the V gene TRBV24-1; D ambiguous. The CDR3 runs 13 residues. The germline V gene encodes CDR1 KGHDR and CDR2 SFDVKD. V dropped 5 bases and J dropped 1 base, with 6 bases sitting between them. The CDR3 spells CATSARGTDTQYF. CDR3 nucleotide sequence: TGTGCCACCAGTGCACGGGGCACAGATACGCAGTATTTT.

This sequence joins TRBV5-1 and TRBJ2-7; weak D call: TRBD1 (6 bases). Germline V gene sequence: CDR1 SGHRS, CDR2 YFSETQ. The CDR3 has 13 amino acids. The V and J ends lost 3 bases and 2 bases respectively, with 9 bases between them. CDR3 sequence reads: CASSWDKPYEQYF. The CDR3 nucleotides read TGCGCCAGCAGCTGGGACAAGCCCTACGAGCAGTACTTC.

The CDR3 DNA sequence: TGCAGCGGTCTAACTAGGCAAGAGACCCAGTACTTC. Residues: CSGLTRQETQYF. The rearrangement joins TRBV29-1 to TRBJ2-5; a weak D match, TRBD2 (5 bases). The germline V gene encodes CDR1 SQVTM and CDR2 ANQGSEA. This CDR3 spans 12 amino acids. Trimming pared 7 bases from V and 2 bases from J, leaving 11 bases between.

This chain links TRBV6-1 with TRBJ2-3; 10 nucleotides align to TRBD1. Losses at the gene ends were 6 bases for V and 5 bases for J; bases not matched to a gene: 8. Per the germline V gene, CDR1 is MNHNS and CDR2 is SASEGT. The CDR3 has 15 amino acids. This chain's CDR3 is CASRLSGTGVDTQYF. In DNA form, the CDR3 reads TGTGCCAGCAGACTCTCCGGGACAGGGGTAGATACGCAGTATTTT.

This clone counts as large. Other DNA sequences in this specimen translate into the identical CDR3. The rearrangement uses TRBV7-8 and TRBJ2-7; 8 bases are a match to TRBD2. The germline gives CDR1 SGHVS, CDR2 FQNEAQ. This CDR3 has 15 residues. Trimming removed 5 bases from V and 2 bases from J; junction bases left unmatched: 8. CDR3 in DNA: TGTGCCAGCAGCGGCCGAGCGGGGGAGGCCTACGAGCAGTACTTC. Its protein is CASSGRAGEAYEQYF.

The V call is TRBV7-2, the J call TRBJ2-7; D might be TRBD1 (5 bases). The CDR3 sequence is 13 residues long. CDR1 is SGHTA and CDR2 is FQGNSA in the germline V gene. V shed 4 bases and J shed 6 bases, with 13 bases lying between them. The CDR3 coding sequence is TGTGCCAGCAGCTCTCACAGGTCGGTCGAGCAGTACTTC. The encoded protein is CASSSHRSVEQYF.

V is TRBV19 and J is TRBJ2-3, with TRBD1 identical over 8 bases. V dropped 10 bases and J dropped 7; count of bases not matched to a gene: 16. The V gene's germline CDR1 is LNHDA and CDR2 SQIVND (reference sequence). The CDR3 is 15 residues long. DNA for the CDR3: TGTGCCACGAACCGACAGGGGATGGGAGAAAATACGCAGTATTTT. It is translated as CATNRQGMGENTQYF. Based on the CDR3 plus reference TRBV19 and TRBJ2-3, the full variable domain is DGGITQSPKYLFRKEGQNVTLSCEQNLNHDAMYWYRQDPGQGLRLIYYSQIVNDFQKGDIAEGYSVSREKKESFPLTVTSAQKNPTAFYLCATNRQGMGENTQYFGPGTRLTVL.

This chain uses TRBV30 with TRBJ1-6; D possibly corresponds to TRBD1 (5 bases). This CDR3 comprises 13 residues. V was shortened by 2 bases and J by 10 bases, with 12 bases between the two germline ends. CDR1 and CDR2 from the germline V gene are GTSNPN and SVGIG (reference sequence). CDR3 protein: CAWSQQTESPLHF. CDR3 nucleotide sequence: TGTGCCTGGAGTCAACAGACAGAGTCACCCCTCCACTTT.

J is TRBJ1-2 and V is TRBV29-1; maybe TRBD1 (6 bases). This CDR3 spans 14 amino acids. Germline V lookup: CDR1 SQVTM, CDR2 ANQGSEA. Between the trimmed V and J ends, which lost 6 bases and 5 bases, there was a span of 19 bases. The CDR3 DNA is TGCAGCGTACCCATACAGGGCCCCCGGTATGGCTACACCTTC. It translates to CSVPIQGPRYGYTF.

The gene calls are TRBV24-1 and TRBJ2-6; 8 nucleotides agree with TRBD1. Germline loops: CDR1 KGHDR, CDR2 SFDVKD. The CDR3 is 16 residues long. J gave up 2 bases and V 4 bases, and 3 bases lay outside the gene matches. The CDR3 spells CATSEYRGTGANVLTF. As DNA, the CDR3 is TGTGCCACCAGTGAATACAGGGGGACTGGGGCCAACGTCCTGACTTTC.

This clone is classed as large. The same CDR3 arises from other DNA sequences in this sample as well. This rearrangement joins TRBV19 to TRBJ2-3; the match to TRBD2 covers 10 bases. V dropped 3 bases and J dropped 0; count of bases not matched to a gene: 3. From germline, CDR1 is LNHDA and CDR2 SQIVND (reference sequence). This CDR3 is 16 amino acids long. Here the CDR3 DNA reads TGTGCCAGTAGTATTGGACTAGCGGCTAGCACAGATACGCAGTATTTT. Its protein product is CASSIGLAASTDTQYF.

The rearrangement links TRBV7-6 to TRBJ1-2, with TRBD1 as a possible D gene (6 bases). Germline lookup yields CDR1 SGHVS and CDR2 FNYEAQ. This CDR3 is 15 amino acids long. V gave up 5 bases and J gave up 0 bases, with 13 bases separating them. CDR3 nucleotide sequence: TGTGCCAGCAGCCTCTTGGACAGCCCTAACTATGGCTACACCTTC. This sequence encodes CASSLLDSPNYGYTF.

This clone was seen once. The DNA for the CDR3 is TGTGCCATCAGGGACAGGGGGCAGGGTGGCACTGAAGCTTTCTTT. Its protein product is CAIRDRGQGGTEAFF. V usage is TRBV10-3 and J usage is TRBJ1-1; 11 bases match TRBD1. The CDR3 is made up of 15 amino acids. Per the germline V gene, CDR1 is ENHRY and CDR2 is SYGVKD. Trimming took 6 bases from V and 4 from J; bases not matched to a gene: 7.

This chain connects TRBV5-1 to TRBJ1-1; D gene uncertain. V was clipped by 2 bases and J by 3 bases, with 8 bases between them. Germline CDR1 is SGHRS and CDR2 is YFSETQ. The CDR3 runs to 13 residues. For the CDR3, the DNA is TGCGCCAGCAGCTTTGTGGCGGACACTGAAGCTTTCTTT. Its translation is CASSFVADTEAFF. The full variable domain, rest sourced from reference TRBV5-1 and TRBJ1-1, is KAGVTQTPRYLIKTRGQQVTLSCSPISGHRSVSWYQQTPGQGLQFLFEYFSETQRNKGNFPGRFSGRQFSNSRSEMNVSTLELGDSALYLCASSFVADTEAFFGQGTRLTVV.

V usage is TRBV23-1 and J usage is TRBJ2-7; no clear D. TRBV23-1 is sorted into the ORF group, with uncertain function. The CDR3 sequence is 17 residues long. The V and J ends lost 10 bases and 3 bases respectively, with 28 bases between them. The chain's CDR3 is CANFRVQDEASHYEQYF. The CDR3, as DNA: TGCGCCAATTTCCGGGTGCAGGATGAAGCGTCCCACTACGAGCAGTACTTC.